This entry is about one T cell receptor beta chain. The data derive from a study of blood T cell repertoires in COVID-19. After removal of 6 bases from V and 0 bases from J, the junction contained 3 bases not matched to a gene. The germline V gene encodes CDR1 LNHDA and CDR2 SQIVND (reference sequence). The CDR3 has 16 residues. Profiling relied on immunoSEQ multiplex PCR, and the TCRdb table lists in-frame clones only, not all of them. The data contain about 120,000 clones, approximately 80% of them seen just once; the ten biggest clones take up over 7%. This receptor was identified in a human donor in a cohort sampled during active COVID-19. Sequenced sample: peripheral blood. The chain uses TRBV19 and TRBJ2-6; 9 bases are shared with TRBD1. This CDR3 is CASRDRGNSGANVLTF. CDR3 sequence (DNA): TGTGCCAGTAGGGACAGGGGTAACTCTGGGGCCAACGTCCTGACTTTC.